The next 13 T cell receptor beta chains were all read from a single sample in a study of blood T cell repertoires in COVID-19. TCRdb keeps only in-frame clones here, not all; method: immunoSEQ multiplex PCR. The sample lists roughly 210,000 clones, 84% occurring once. The specimen sequenced was peripheral blood. These receptors originate from a woman aged 80 or older with COVID-19, enrolled during active disease.

As for this clone: This sample includes further DNA sequences coding for the same CDR3. V gene TRBV6-5 combines with J gene TRBJ1-2; 7 positions agree with TRBD1. The CDR3 covers 14 residues. Germline values: CDR1 MNHEY, CDR2 SVGAGI. The V and J ends lost 2 bases and 4 bases, in that order; junction bases with no gene match: 4. For the CDR3, the DNA is TGTGCCAGCAGTTACCGGGACAGAGGCTATGGCTACACCTTC. It is translated as CASSYRDRGYGYTF.

The rearrangement joins TRBV2 to TRBJ2-7, with a weak D call TRBD1 (5 bases). Germline CDR1 is SNHLY and CDR2 is FYNNEI. Deletions cut 5 bases from V and 0 bases from J, with 14 bases between. The CDR3 is 15 residues long. The CDR3 DNA is TGTGCCAGCAGTCAGGACACGAGTAGCTCCTACGAGCAGTACGTC. This codes for CASSQDTSSSYEQYV.

Only a few counts were recorded for this clone. This sequence joins TRBV27 and TRBJ2-7; D remains ambiguous. This CDR3 has 13 amino acids. Trimming shortened V by 2 bases and J by 7 bases, and 12 bases separated the two germline ends. The germline V gene has CDR1 MNHEY and CDR2 SMNVEV (reference sequence). The CDR3 region is CASSLPLMREQYV. DNA of the CDR3: TGTGCCAGCAGTTTACCCCTGATGAGGGAGCAGTACGTC.

V is TRBV5-6 and J is TRBJ2-3, with unresolved D. Between the trimmed V and J ends, which lost 0 bases and 0 bases, there was a span of 5 bases. Germline CDR1 SGHDT, CDR2 YYEEEE. CDR3 length: 14 residues. The CDR3 coding sequence is TGTGCCAGCAGCTTGGGACACAGCACAGATACGCAGTATTTT. It yields the protein CASSLGHSTDTQYF.

V and J are TRBV18 and TRBJ1-3, with a possible D match to TRBD1 (5 bases). The CDR3 covers 16 residues. The germline CDR1 and CDR2 sequences are KGHSH and LQKENI. Trimming pared 3 bases from V and 2 bases from J, leaving 14 bases between. The CDR3 region is CASSPPQGYAGNTIYF. CDR3 DNA sequence: TGTGCCAGCTCACCGCCCCAGGGCTACGCTGGAAACACCATATATTTT.

Comment on this clone: Other DNA sequences in this specimen translate into the identical CDR3. This chain joins TRBV9 and TRBJ2-5; the match to TRBD1 covers 8 bases. The CDR3 sequence is 16 residues long. In germline, CDR1 is SGDLS, CDR2 YYNGEE. Trimming cost V 0 bases and J 2 bases; bases outside gene matches: 6. CDR3 protein: CASSVATGTGQETQYF. The CDR3 DNA sequence: TGTGCCAGCAGCGTAGCTACCGGGACAGGACAAGAGACCCAGTACTTC.

CDR3 region: CASSLDRGRTGELFF. As DNA, the CDR3 is TGTGCCAGCAGCCTCGACAGGGGACGGACCGGGGAGCTGTTTTTT. This chain joins TRBV6-5 and TRBJ2-2; 8 nucleotides agree with TRBD1. The V segment lost 6 bases and the J segment 5 bases; nucleotides outside the gene matches: 8. The CDR3 is made up of 15 amino acids. CDR1 MNHEY and CDR2 SVGAGI come from the germline V gene.

The rearrangement links TRBV28 to TRBJ2-2; 9 bases match TRBD1. Germline-derived CDR1 and CDR2 are MDHEN and SYDVKM. The CDR3 totals 15 residues. J was trimmed by 7 bases and V by 5 bases; bases with no gene match: 8. The CDR3 reads CASSLTGGPNGELFF. The CDR3 DNA reads as TGTGCCAGCAGTCTGACAGGGGGGCCCAACGGGGAGCTGTTTTTT.

J is TRBJ2-7 and V is TRBV4-2; 11 nucleotides match TRBD1. The V and J ends lost 1 base and 7 bases, in that order; junction bases with no gene match: 6. There are 15 residues in the CDR3. In germline, CDR1 is LGHNA, CDR2 YNFKEQ. The CDR3 coding sequence is TGTGCCAGCAGCCAAGGAGGACAGGGGGCAGGTGAGCAGTACTTC. This encodes CASSQGGQGAGEQYF.

The chain links TRBV7-9 to TRBJ2-5; TRBD1 might be the D (5 bases). Germline lookup yields CDR1 SEHNR and CDR2 FQNEAQ (reference sequence). This CDR3 contains 17 residues. Trimming cost V 6 bases and J 0 bases, with 20 bases left between them. CDR3 sequence (DNA): TGTGCCAGCAGGGCGGCGTCGGCAGGGCTCTACCAAGAGACCCAGTACTTC. Its protein is CASRAASAGLYQETQYF.

V is TRBV6-5 and J is TRBJ2-7; 7 nucleotides align to TRBD2. CDR1 is MNHEY and CDR2 is SVGAGI in the germline V gene. V lost 6 bases to trimming and J lost 1 base; unmatched junction nucleotides: 9. The CDR3 extends over 15 amino acids. CDR3 region: CASRDGGGYSYEQYF. The CDR3 DNA reads TGTGCCAGCAGGGACGGGGGAGGGTATTCCTACGAGCAGTACTTC.

V usage is TRBV5-6 and J usage is TRBJ1-3; TRBD1 aligns across 11 bases. CDR1 is SGHDT and CDR2 is YYEEEE in the germline V gene. The CDR3 has 16 residues. Trimming cost V 5 bases and J 4 bases; bases outside gene matches: 8. CDR3 nucleotides: TGTGCCAGCAGAGTCGGACAGGGGGCTGGCGGAAACACCATATATTTT. Translation: CASRVGQGAGGNTIYF.

V gene TRBV7-2 combines with J gene TRBJ1-2; the match to TRBD1 covers 9 bases. The CDR3 extends over 15 amino acids. V gave up 5 bases and J gave up 4 bases; unmatched junction bases: 8. The V gene's germline CDR1 is SGHTA and CDR2 FQGNSA. CDR3 bases: TGTGCCAGCAGCCCCCCCGGGACAGGGACCTATGGCTACACCTTC. It encodes CASSPPGTGTYGYTF. Looking up the rest from reference TRBV7-2 and TRBJ1-2 gives the full variable domain: GAGVSQSPSNKVTEKGKDVELRCDPISGHTALYWYRQSLGQGLEFLIYFQGNSAPDKSGLPSDRFSAERTGGSVSTLTIQRTQQEDSAVYLCASSPPGTGTYGYTFGSGTRLTVV.